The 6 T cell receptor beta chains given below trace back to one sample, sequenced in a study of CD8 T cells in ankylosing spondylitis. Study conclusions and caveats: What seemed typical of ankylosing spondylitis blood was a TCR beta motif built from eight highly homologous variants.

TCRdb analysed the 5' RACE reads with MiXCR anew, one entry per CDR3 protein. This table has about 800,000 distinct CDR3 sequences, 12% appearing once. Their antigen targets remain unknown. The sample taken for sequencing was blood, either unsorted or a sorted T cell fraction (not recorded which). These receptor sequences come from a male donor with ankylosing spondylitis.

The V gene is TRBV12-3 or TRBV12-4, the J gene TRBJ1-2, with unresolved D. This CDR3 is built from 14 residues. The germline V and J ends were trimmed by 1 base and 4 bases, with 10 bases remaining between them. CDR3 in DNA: TGTGCCAGCAGTTTAGGTCTCCCCAGCTATGGCTACACCTTC. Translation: CASSLGLPSYGYTF.

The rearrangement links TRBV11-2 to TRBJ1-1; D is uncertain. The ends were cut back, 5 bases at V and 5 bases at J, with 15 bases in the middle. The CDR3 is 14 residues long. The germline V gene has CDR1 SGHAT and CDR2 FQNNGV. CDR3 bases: TGTGCCAGCAGCCCTCACCGCCTGGGAACTGAAGCTTTCTTT. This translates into CASSPHRLGTEAFF.

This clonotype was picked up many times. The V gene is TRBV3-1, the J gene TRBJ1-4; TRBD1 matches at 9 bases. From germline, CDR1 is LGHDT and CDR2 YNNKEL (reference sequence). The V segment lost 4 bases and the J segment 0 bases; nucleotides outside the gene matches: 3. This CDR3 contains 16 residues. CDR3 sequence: CASSRGTGTTNEKLFF. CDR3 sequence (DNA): TGTGCCAGCAGCCGGGGGACAGGGACAACTAATGAAAAACTGTTTTTT. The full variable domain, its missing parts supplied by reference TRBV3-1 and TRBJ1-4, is DTAVSQTPKYLVTQMGNDKSIKCEQNLGHDTMYWYKQDSKKFLKIMFSYNNKELIINETVPNRFSPKSPDKAHLNLHINSLELGDSAVYFCASSRGTGTTNEKLFFGSGTQLSVL.

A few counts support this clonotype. The DNA of the CDR3 is TGCAGCGTTCAGGACAGGCCCAATCAGCCCCAGCATTTT. Amino acids: CSVQDRPNQPQHF. The V gene is TRBV29-1, the J gene TRBJ1-5, with 7 bases matching TRBD1. This CDR3 spans 13 amino acids. J lost 3 bases, V lost 5 bases, and 4 bases had no gene match. Germline CDR1 and CDR2: SQVTM and ANQGSEA. Using reference TRBV29-1 and TRBJ1-5 for the parts outside the CDR3, the full variable domain is SAVISQKPSRDICQRGTSLTIQCQVDSQVTMMFWYRQQPGQSLTLIATANQGSEATYESGFVIDKFPISRPNLTFSTLTVSNMSPEDSSIYLCSVQDRPNQPQHFGDGTRLSIL.

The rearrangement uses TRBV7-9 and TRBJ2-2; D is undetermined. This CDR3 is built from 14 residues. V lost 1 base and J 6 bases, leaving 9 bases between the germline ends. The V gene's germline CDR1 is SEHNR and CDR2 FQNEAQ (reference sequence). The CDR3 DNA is TGTGCCAGCAGCTTAGGACCCTACCCCGGGGAGCTGTTTTTT. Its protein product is CASSLGPYPGELFF.

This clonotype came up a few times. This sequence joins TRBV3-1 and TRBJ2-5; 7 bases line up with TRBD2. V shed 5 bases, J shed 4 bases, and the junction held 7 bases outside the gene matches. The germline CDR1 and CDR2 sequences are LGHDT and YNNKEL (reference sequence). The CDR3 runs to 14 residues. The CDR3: CASSDHGEGETQYF. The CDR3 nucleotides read TGTGCCAGCAGCGACCACGGGGAGGGAGAGACCCAGTACTTC.